This T cell receptor (beta chain) was sequenced in a study of blood T cell repertoires in COVID-19. Clones were sequenced by immunoSEQ multiplex PCR, and TCRdb holds only the in-frame ones, with some missing. Of 65,000 to 80,000 clones in the sample, about 90% were seen once. This CDR3 is built from 15 residues. Trimming removed 2 bases from V and 5 bases from J; junction bases left unmatched: 7. CDR1 and CDR2 (germline): SGHTA, FQGTGA. V gene TRBV7-3 combines with J gene TRBJ2-7; TRBD2 aligns across 9 bases. The receptor's source is a middle-aged man with active COVID-19. The sequenced sample consisted of peripheral blood. The CDR3 DNA reads TGTGCCAGCAGCTTAGTCGGCGGGAGGGCCGACGAGCAGTACTTC. Protein sequence: CASSLVGGRADEQYF.